This entry describes one TCR beta chain. These data originate in a study of shared clonotypes between healthy human individuals. This CDR3 is 16 amino acids long. V dropped 2 bases and J dropped 2 bases, with 16 bases sitting between them. Germline V gives CDR1 SGHVS, CDR2 FNYEAQ. Sequencing was performed with immunoSEQ multiplex PCR; in TCRdb, only in-frame clones are kept and a portion is missing. The sample includes a few hundred thousand clones, around 90% seen only once; the top ten take 15% to 20%. Sequencing was carried out using memory CD8+ T cells sorted from blood. Specified subset: CD45RO+ cells pooled with CCR7-negative TemRA cells. This clonotype was obtained from a man between 18 and 35 years old in good health. The chain employs TRBV7-6 and TRBJ2-7, with D perhaps TRBD2 (6 bases). The CDR3 protein is CASSLIGGTQPYEQYF. The CDR3 nucleotides read TGTGCCAGCAGCTTAATAGGCGGGACTCAACCCTACGAGCAGTACTTC.